This T cell receptor (beta chain) was retrieved from a study of CD8 T cells in ankylosing spondylitis. General study results and limits: From matched ankylosing spondylitis synovial fluid, disease-linked clones were reportedly recovered at significantly enriched levels. Researchers report that disease-linked clones proved CD8+ and relatively rare in peripheral blood.

V trimming: 2 bases; J trimming: 2 bases; junction bases outside the gene matches: 8. Germline assignment: CDR1 MRHNA and CDR2 SNTAGT. The CDR3 totals 17 residues. Quantitative 5'-RACE with molecular barcodes generated TCR beta libraries. TCRdb reanalysed the 5' RACE reads using MiXCR and keeps one entry per CDR3 protein. This table has 300,000 to 400,000 distinct CDR3 sequences, approximately 22% appearing once. A word on this clonotype: The antigen is unknown.

This sequence joins TRBV6-4 and TRBJ2-2; 7 nucleotides agree with TRBD1. The receptor's source is a male donor with ankylosing spondylitis or in good health (not recorded which). The source material was blood, either unsorted or a sorted T cell fraction (not recorded which). This CDR3 is CASSDQHRDSNTGELFF. CDR3 bases: TGTGCCAGCAGTGACCAACACCGGGACAGCAACACCGGGGAGCTGTTTTTT.